The 20 T cell receptor beta chains below were found in one sample sequenced in a study of early T cells in non-severe SARS-CoV-2 infection. TCRdb called the 5' RACE reads again in MiXCR, with one record for every CDR3 protein. Here the sample spans about 80,000 distinct CDR3 sequences, more than 10% being singletons. Material for sequencing was whole blood. These receptors originate from an adult who was a healthcare worker with PCR-confirmed SARS-CoV-2 infection or an uninfected control (not recorded which).

This clonotype was seen more than once but under ten times. The rearrangement joins TRBV7-3 to TRBJ2-1; 8 positions agree with TRBD2. The trim removed 7 bases at V and 9 bases at J, leaving 14 bases unmatched. There are 15 residues in the CDR3. The germline V gene encodes CDR1 SGHTA and CDR2 FQGTGA. The DNA of the CDR3 is TGTGCCAGCAAGGGTGACGGGAGGGCTTTGGGTGAGCAGTTCTTC. Protein: CASKGDGRALGEQFF.

V and J are TRBV7-8 and TRBJ2-3; TRBD2 agrees at 7 bases. CDR3 length: 14 amino acids. V shed 0 bases, J shed 10 bases, and the junction held 7 bases outside the gene matches. Germline CDR1 and CDR2: SGHVS and FQNEAQ. The CDR3 DNA sequence: TGTGCCAGCAGCTTAGCCGGGCGGGAGATGGCGCAGTATTTT. It codes for CASSLAGREMAQYF.

The table lists this clonotype with a few counts. The V call is TRBV10-2, the J call TRBJ2-3; 10 positions match TRBD2. Germline values: CDR1 WSHSY, CDR2 SAAADI. After removal of 10 bases from V and 4 bases from J, the junction contained 5 bases not matched to a gene. CDR3 length equals 13 residues. CDR3 bases: TGCGCCATCAAGCGGGAGGGCCCAGATACGCAGTATTTT. Its protein is CAIKREGPDTQYF.

Points on this clonotype: A single base separates this from a much larger clone, so it may be a read error. This chain uses TRBV20-1 with TRBJ2-5; D remains unclear. The V gene's germline CDR1 is DFQATT and CDR2 SNEGSKA (reference sequence). CDR3 length: 14 residues. V dropped 2 bases and J dropped 7 bases, with 17 bases sitting between them. The CDR3 here is CSARPLGDSGTQYF. CDR3 nucleotides: TGCAGTGCTAGACCGTTAGGTGACTCGGGGACCCAGTACTTC.

The chain carries TRBV6-5 and TRBJ2-3, with 8 bases aligning to TRBD2. V was pared by 5 bases and J by 0 bases, with 4 bases of the junction left unmatched. Germline CDR1 MNHEY, CDR2 SVGAGI. This CDR3 region has 15 residues. CDR3 sequence reads: CASSPGLGSTDTQYF. The CDR3 region has the DNA TGTGCCAGCAGTCCGGGACTAGGGAGCACAGATACGCAGTATTTT.

This clonotype was counted ten times or more. V is TRBV7-6 and J is TRBJ2-1; D call uncertain. The V end was cut by 0 bases, the J end by 2 bases, with 8 bases between. There are 15 residues in the CDR3. Per germline, CDR1 SGHVS and CDR2 FNYEAQ. CDR3 bases: TGTGCCAGCAGCTTAGCGTTACTAACCTACAATGAGCAGTTCTTC. The encoded protein is CASSLALLTYNEQFF.

CDR3 sequence reads: CASSLQWNSLYNEQFF. DNA of the CDR3: TGTGCCAGCAGCCTGCAATGGAACTCCCTCTACAATGAGCAGTTCTTC. The gene calls are TRBV7-2 and TRBJ2-1, with unresolved D. Germline CDR1 reads SGHTA; CDR2 reads FQGNSA. The CDR3 has 16 residues. The V gene lost 5 bases and the J gene lost 3 bases, with 17 bases spanning the gap. Full variable domain (rest looked up from reference TRBV7-2 and TRBJ2-1): GAGVSQSPSNKVTEKGKDVELRCDPISGHTALYWYRQSLGQGLEFLIYFQGNSAPDKSGLPSDRFSAERTGGSVSTLTIQRTQQEDSAVYLCASSLQWNSLYNEQFFGPGTRLTVL.

The genes are TRBV11-2 and TRBJ2-7; tentative D call: TRBD1 (6 bases). V was trimmed by 0 bases and J by 6 bases, leaving 9 bases between them. The CDR3 extends over 13 amino acids. Germline V CDR1 and CDR2: SGHAT, FQNNGV. The CDR3 loop is CASSLDRGSEQYF. DNA for the CDR3: TGTGCCAGCAGCTTAGACAGGGGTTCCGAGCAGTACTTC.

This clonotype was detected many times. This chain uses TRBV29-1 with TRBJ2-4; perhaps TRBD1 as D (5 bases). Germline CDR1 reads SQVTM; CDR2 reads ANQGSEA. Trimming pared 4 bases from V and 8 bases from J, leaving 12 bases between. This CDR3 spans 12 amino acids. The DNA for the CDR3 is TGCAGCGTTGCCACAGGCACCGACATTCAGTACTTC. It is translated as CSVATGTDIQYF.

This clonotype was found a few times. The chain employs TRBV11-1 and TRBJ2-1, with D uncertain. The CDR3 runs 12 residues. Germline-derived CDR1 and CDR2 are SGHAT and FQDESV (reference sequence). Trimming removed 1 base from V and 9 bases from J, with 7 bases in between. For the CDR3, the DNA is TGTGCCAGCAGCTTAGGTAACGTTGAGCAGTTCTTC. This sequence encodes CASSLGNVEQFF.

This clonotype came up many times. The V and J genes are TRBV29-1 and TRBJ2-5; 7 bases line up with TRBD2. The germline gives CDR1 SQVTM, CDR2 ANQGSEA. V trimming: 6 bases; J trimming: 2 bases; junction bases outside the gene matches: 3. The CDR3 extends over 12 amino acids. The CDR3 DNA reads as TGCAGCGTGGTTAGCGGGCAAGAGACCCAGTACTTC. Amino acid sequence: CSVVSGQETQYF.

The rearrangement joins TRBV29-1 to TRBJ1-5; 8 bases are shared with TRBD1. Germline V lookup: CDR1 SQVTM, CDR2 ANQGSEA. Trimming removed 8 bases from V and 5 bases from J; junction bases left unmatched: 8. The CDR3 sequence is 13 residues long. CDR3 sequence reads: CSSRTGSDQPQHF. CDR3 sequence (DNA): TGCAGCTCCAGGACAGGGAGCGATCAGCCCCAGCATTTT.

This clonotype was counted ten times or more. The chain carries TRBV7-8 and TRBJ2-3; maybe TRBD2 (6 bases). CDR3 length: 16 residues. Germline values: CDR1 SGHVS, CDR2 FQNEAQ. Trimming pared 1 base from V and 5 bases from J, leaving 16 bases between. In DNA, the CDR3 is TGTGCCAGCAGCTTAGGAGGCGGGAAAGGGGAAGATACGCAGTATTTT. It is translated as CASSLGGGKGEDTQYF.

This clonotype was found a few times. The chain carries TRBV28 and TRBJ2-7; TRBD2 agrees at 7 bases. Unmatched junction bases numbered 9, after V lost 7 bases and J lost 0 bases. This CDR3 comprises 15 residues. Germline assignment: CDR1 MDHEN and CDR2 SYDVKM. CDR3 amino acids: CASNLGGGGSYEQYF. The CDR3 DNA follows: TGTGCCAGCAACTTGGGCGGCGGGGGCTCCTACGAGCAGTACTTC.

This clonotype has a count of ten or more. The rearrangement uses TRBV12-3 or TRBV12-4 and TRBJ1-3, with TRBD1 as a possible D gene (6 bases). Deletions cut 3 bases from V and 0 bases from J, with 6 bases between. The CDR3 runs 14 residues. The CDR3 region is CASSFRGSGNTIYF. The CDR3 bases are TGTGCCAGCAGTTTCAGGGGCTCTGGAAACACCATATATTTT.

The table lists this clonotype with many counts. V gene TRBV12-3 or TRBV12-4 combines with J gene TRBJ1-6; D call uncertain. Between the trimmed V and J ends, which lost 1 base and 9 bases, there was a span of 4 bases. This CDR3 is built from 12 residues. The CDR3 loop reads CASSLGGSPLHF. CDR3 nucleotide sequence: TGTGCCAGCAGTTTAGGGGGTTCACCCCTCCACTTT.

The chain combines TRBV24-1 with TRBJ2-7; no definite D call. Between the trimmed V and J ends, which lost 9 bases and 4 bases, there was a span of 12 bases. The CDR3 extends over 12 amino acids. The germline gives CDR1 KGHDR, CDR2 SFDVKD. The CDR3 sequence is CATSTNGYEQYF. Written as DNA, the CDR3 is TGTGCCACCTCCACGAATGGGTACGAGCAGTACTTC.

The chain couples TRBV28 to TRBJ2-1; TRBD2 might be the D (5 bases). The CDR3 is 13 amino acids. The V gene lost 7 bases and the J gene lost 7 bases, with 14 bases spanning the gap. CDR1 and CDR2 from the germline V gene are MDHEN and SYDVKM. Written as DNA, the CDR3 is TGTGCCAGCAACCTAGCCCTTTGGAATGAGCAGTTCTTC. Protein: CASNLALWNEQFF.

The sample holds many counts of this clonotype. The genes are TRBV7-8 and TRBJ2-7; the D gene is possibly TRBD2 (5 bases). Germline V gene lookup returns CDR1 SGHVS and CDR2 FQNEAQ. The CDR3 runs to 14 residues. V lost 8 bases to trimming and J lost 0 bases, with 14 bases between them. Here the CDR3 reads CASVVGETSYEQYF. The CDR3 DNA reads TGTGCCAGCGTAGTGGGAGAGACCTCCTACGAGCAGTACTTC.

This clonotype was seen more than once but under ten times. The chain has TRBV29-1 and TRBJ2-3; D gene uncertain. With 0 bases removed from V and 4 bases from J, the gap between germline ends came to 11 bases. The CDR3 consists of 14 residues. From germline, CDR1 is SQVTM and CDR2 ANQGSEA. The CDR3 sequence is CSVEDLPYADTQYF. The DNA of the CDR3 is TGCAGCGTTGAAGATCTCCCATACGCAGATACGCAGTATTTT.